A selection of T cell receptor beta chains follows, all from one sample in a study of cytomegalovirus exposure and HLA in healthy donors. Assay: immunoSEQ multiplex PCR; the TCRdb copy retains only in-frame clones and omits some. Of 130,000 to 150,000 clones listed, approximately 79% are singletons. Sequenced input: PBMCs. The receptors were sampled from a woman aged 25-40 years in good health and CMV-seronegative. Each CDR3 is given with its conserved first and last residue. The D gene is left open where the match is weak. Clone size appears in some rows only: once, few, many, or a class for an expanded clone.

j_call: TRBJ2-5
v_call: TRBV6-5
clone_size: .
d_call: TRBD1
cdr3_aa: CASSYSRGPQTQYF
cdr3_nt: TGTGCCAGCAGTTACTCGAGGGGGCCACAGACCCAGTACTTC

j_call: TRBJ1-1
v_call: TRBV7-9
clone_size: .
d_call: TRBD1
cdr3_aa: CASSARQGSNTEAFF
cdr3_nt: TGTGCCAGCAGCGCGCGACAGGGCTCGAACACTGAAGCTTTCTTT

j_call: TRBJ1-6
v_call: TRBV27
clone_size: .
d_call: TRBD1
cdr3_aa: CASSLDRLGGKPLHF
cdr3_nt: TGTGCCAGCAGTTTGGACAGGTTAGGGGGCAAACCCCTCCACTTT

j_call: TRBJ2-2
v_call: TRBV7-2
clone_size: .
d_call: .
cdr3_aa: CASRPGGRGSRGELFF
cdr3_nt: TGTGCCAGCAGACCCGGGGGCAGGGGGAGTCGCGGGGAGCTGTTTTTT

j_call: TRBJ1-1
v_call: TRBV4-1
clone_size: .
d_call: .
cdr3_aa: CASSTNPTLNTEAFF
cdr3_nt: TGCGCCAGCAGCACTAATCCCACTTTGAACACTGAAGCTTTCTTT

j_call: TRBJ1-3
v_call: TRBV5-6
clone_size: few
d_call: .
cdr3_aa: CASSFGRVFGNTIYF
cdr3_nt: TGTGCCAGCAGCTTTGGCAGGGTATTCGGAAACACCATATATTTT

j_call: TRBJ1-1
v_call: TRBV5-1
clone_size: .
d_call: .
cdr3_aa: CASSLATGIRTEAFF
cdr3_nt: TGCGCCAGCAGCTTGGCTACGGGGATCAGGACTGAAGCTTTCTTT

j_call: TRBJ2-2
v_call: TRBV7-3
clone_size: once
d_call: .
cdr3_aa: CASSFLRANTGELFF
cdr3_nt: TGTGCCAGCAGCTTTCTCAGGGCGAACACCGGGGAGCTGTTTTTT

j_call: TRBJ1-1
v_call: TRBV30
clone_size: .
d_call: .
cdr3_aa: CAWCFWGGLNTEAFF
cdr3_nt: TGTGCCTGGTGCTTTTGGGGCGGACTGAACACTGAAGCTTTCTTT

j_call: TRBJ2-3
v_call: TRBV6-4
clone_size: .
d_call: TRBD2
cdr3_aa: CASSEGAGARAQYF
cdr3_nt: TGTGCCAGCAGTGAAGGAGCGGGGGCCCGGGCGCAGTATTTT

j_call: TRBJ2-5
v_call: TRBV6-1
clone_size: .
d_call: TRBD2
cdr3_aa: CAITAVRGGETQYF
cdr3_nt: TGTGCCATTACAGCGGTACGGGGGGGTGAGACCCAGTACTTC

j_call: TRBJ1-6
v_call: TRBV5-4
clone_size: .
d_call: TRBD1
cdr3_aa: CASSPGTGYSPLHF
cdr3_nt: TGTGCCAGCAGCCCTGGGACAGGGTACTCACCCCTCCACTTT

j_call: TRBJ1-2
v_call: TRBV7-9
clone_size: .
d_call: TRBD1
cdr3_aa: CASSLQGAPGDYGYTF
cdr3_nt: TGTGCCAGCAGCTTACAGGGGGCCCCCGGGGACTATGGCTACACCTTC

j_call: TRBJ2-4
v_call: TRBV6-5
clone_size: .
d_call: .
cdr3_aa: CASRFLAKNIQYF
cdr3_nt: TGTGCCAGCAGGTTCCTAGCCAAAAACATTCAGTACTTC

j_call: TRBJ2-1
v_call: TRBV29-1
clone_size: once
d_call: .
cdr3_aa: CSVAREPAGGQFF
cdr3_nt: TGCAGCGTTGCCCGGGAACCGGCGGGTGGGCAGTTCTTC

j_call: TRBJ1-2
v_call: TRBV9
clone_size: .
d_call: TRBD1
cdr3_aa: CASSPRDRGGYGYTF
cdr3_nt: TGTGCCAGCAGCCCTCGGGACAGGGGAGGCTATGGCTACACCTTC

j_call: TRBJ2-2
v_call: TRBV5-1
clone_size: .
d_call: .
cdr3_aa: CASSLRGGLTSNTGELFF
cdr3_nt: TGCGCCAGCAGCTTGAGGGGGGGACTAACCTCGAACACCGGGGAGCTGTTTTTT

j_call: TRBJ2-1
v_call: TRBV2
clone_size: few
d_call: .
cdr3_aa: CASSPRQGLDNEQFF
cdr3_nt: TGTGCCAGCAGTCCCCGACAGGGACTCGACAATGAGCAGTTCTTC

j_call: TRBJ1-3
v_call: TRBV11-2
clone_size: .
d_call: TRBD1
cdr3_aa: CASSLTQQGALGNTIYF
cdr3_nt: TGTGCCAGCAGCTTAACTCAACAGGGGGCGCTTGGAAACACCATATATTTT

j_call: TRBJ1-1
v_call: TRBV5-1
clone_size: once
d_call: .
cdr3_aa: CASYRDINSEAFF
cdr3_nt: TGCGCCAGTTACCGGGACATTAACTCTGAAGCTTTCTTT

j_call: TRBJ2-1
v_call: TRBV5-4
clone_size: .
d_call: TRBD1
cdr3_aa: CASSRGQLIYNEQFF
cdr3_nt: TGTGCCAGCAGCAGGGGGCAATTAATCTACAATGAGCAGTTCTTC

j_call: TRBJ1-1
v_call: TRBV4-1
clone_size: .
d_call: .
cdr3_aa: CASSSAPGQNTEAFF
cdr3_nt: TGCGCCAGCAGCTCAGCACCGGGACAAAACACTGAAGCTTTCTTT

j_call: TRBJ1-2
v_call: TRBV27
clone_size: .
d_call: .
cdr3_aa: CASSTVGANGYTF
cdr3_nt: TGTGCCAGCAGCACGGTGGGGGCGAATGGCTACACCTTC

j_call: TRBJ1-1
v_call: TRBV7-8
clone_size: .
d_call: .
cdr3_aa: CASSFTGESEAFF
cdr3_nt: TGTGCCAGCAGCTTTACGGGGGAATCTGAAGCTTTCTTT

j_call: TRBJ2-1
v_call: TRBV30
clone_size: .
d_call: TRBD1
cdr3_aa: CAWTPQDRGSYNEQFF
cdr3_nt: TGTGCCTGGACCCCCCAGGACAGGGGGTCCTACAATGAGCAGTTCTTC

j_call: TRBJ1-1
v_call: TRBV29-1
clone_size: .
d_call: .
cdr3_aa: CSALARGLGNTEAFF
cdr3_nt: TGCAGCGCCCTGGCCCGGGGTTTGGGCAACACTGAAGCTTTCTTT

j_call: TRBJ2-5
v_call: TRBV5-5
clone_size: once
d_call: .
cdr3_aa: CASSLEQGTRTQYF
cdr3_nt: TGTGCCAGCAGCCTGGAGCAGGGGACCCGGACCCAGTACTTC

j_call: TRBJ2-7
v_call: TRBV19
clone_size: .
d_call: TRBD2
cdr3_aa: CASSNRGGATYEQYF
cdr3_nt: TGTGCCAGTAGTAATCGGGGAGGGGCTACCTACGAGCAGTACTTC

j_call: TRBJ1-2
v_call: TRBV5-1
clone_size: .
d_call: .
cdr3_aa: CASSLLDRSDGYTF
cdr3_nt: TGCGCCAGCAGCTTGCTGGACAGATCGGATGGCTACACCTTC

j_call: TRBJ2-5
v_call: TRBV27
clone_size: .
d_call: TRBD2
cdr3_aa: CASRPTSGAQETQYF
cdr3_nt: TGTGCCAGCAGGCCGACTAGCGGGGCGCAAGAGACCCAGTACTTC

j_call: TRBJ1-1
v_call: TRBV5-8
clone_size: .
d_call: .
cdr3_aa: CASSLAAGWDTEAFF
cdr3_nt: TGTGCCAGCAGCTTGGCGGCAGGTTGGGACACTGAAGCTTTCTTT

j_call: TRBJ1-4
v_call: TRBV6-6
clone_size: .
d_call: TRBD1
cdr3_aa: CASSYNQGPGGEKLFF
cdr3_nt: TGTGCCAGCAGTTACAATCAGGGGCCAGGGGGGGAAAAACTGTTTTTT

j_call: TRBJ1-2
v_call: TRBV19
clone_size: .
d_call: .
cdr3_aa: CASIPTPGEVSYGYTF
cdr3_nt: TGTGCCAGTATCCCGACCCCAGGGGAAGTGAGCTATGGCTACACCTTC

j_call: TRBJ2-3
v_call: TRBV6-5
clone_size: .
d_call: .
cdr3_aa: CASSRDTSTDTQYF
cdr3_nt: TGTGCCAGCAGTCGGGACACTAGCACAGATACGCAGTATTTT

j_call: TRBJ1-1
v_call: TRBV6-1
clone_size: .
d_call: .
cdr3_aa: CASSPPVGGNTEAFF
cdr3_nt: TGTGCCAGCAGTCCCCCGGTGGGGGGGAACACTGAAGCTTTCTTT

j_call: TRBJ1-5
v_call: TRBV7-8
clone_size: once
d_call: .
cdr3_aa: CASSLALWRGGRVGNQPQHF
cdr3_nt: TGTGCCAGCAGCTTAGCGCTCTGGAGGGGAGGACGAGTAGGCAATCAGCCCCAGCATTTT

j_call: TRBJ2-1
v_call: TRBV4-3
clone_size: .
d_call: .
cdr3_aa: CASSQDGGPYNEQFF
cdr3_nt: TGCGCCAGCAGCCAAGATGGGGGCCCCTACAATGAGCAGTTCTTC

j_call: TRBJ2-6
v_call: TRBV18
clone_size: .
d_call: .
cdr3_aa: CASSLYDSGANVLTF
cdr3_nt: TGTGCCAGCTCCCTCTACGATTCTGGGGCCAACGTCCTGACTTTC

j_call: TRBJ1-4
v_call: TRBV7-8
clone_size: .
d_call: TRBD1
cdr3_aa: CASSLGQGVNEKLFF
cdr3_nt: TGTGCCAGCAGCTTAGGACAGGGTGTTAATGAAAAACTGTTTTTT

j_call: TRBJ2-7
v_call: TRBV4-2
clone_size: .
d_call: .
cdr3_aa: CASSQTRDYEQYF
cdr3_nt: TGTGCCAGCAGCCAAACCCGGGACTACGAGCAGTACTTC

j_call: TRBJ2-2
v_call: TRBV28
clone_size: .
d_call: TRBD2
cdr3_aa: CASFSAGEVTGELFF
cdr3_nt: TGTGCCAGCTTTTCAGCGGGGGAAGTCACCGGGGAGCTGTTTTTT

j_call: TRBJ1-3
v_call: TRBV30
clone_size: .
d_call: .
cdr3_aa: CACPLRPGNTIYF
cdr3_nt: TGTGCCTGTCCTCTCAGGCCAGGAAACACCATATATTTT

j_call: TRBJ2-5
v_call: TRBV6-5
clone_size: .
d_call: .
cdr3_aa: CASTPPVGETQYF
cdr3_nt: TGTGCCAGCACCCCACCGGTCGGAGAGACCCAGTACTTC

j_call: TRBJ2-2
v_call: TRBV9
clone_size: .
d_call: TRBD2
cdr3_aa: CASSVELAGNTGELFF
cdr3_nt: TGTGCCAGCAGCGTAGAACTAGCGGGGAACACCGGGGAGCTGTTTTTT

j_call: TRBJ1-1
v_call: TRBV6-1
clone_size: few
d_call: .
cdr3_aa: CASDAAQGSTEAFF
cdr3_nt: TGTGCCAGCGACGCCGCCCAGGGGAGTACTGAAGCTTTCTTT

j_call: TRBJ2-7
v_call: TRBV10-2
clone_size: .
d_call: TRBD1
cdr3_aa: CASSEGGTGSAEQYF
cdr3_nt: TGCGCCAGCAGTGAGGGTGGGACAGGGAGTGCCGAGCAGTACTTC

j_call: TRBJ1-1
v_call: TRBV5-4
clone_size: .
d_call: .
cdr3_aa: CASSLVVRGADTEAFF
cdr3_nt: TGTGCCAGCAGCTTGGTGGTTCGGGGGGCTGACACTGAAGCTTTCTTT

j_call: TRBJ2-3
v_call: TRBV29-1
clone_size: .
d_call: TRBD1
cdr3_aa: CSTRQGPDTQYF
cdr3_nt: TGCAGCACCAGACAGGGCCCAGATACGCAGTATTTT

j_call: TRBJ1-1
v_call: TRBV27
clone_size: .
d_call: .
cdr3_aa: CASSLSPGIEAFF
cdr3_nt: TGTGCCAGCAGTTTATCCCCCGGGATTGAAGCTTTCTTT

j_call: TRBJ1-6
v_call: TRBV30
clone_size: .
d_call: TRBD1
cdr3_aa: CAWSDWDRVNSPLHF
cdr3_nt: TGTGCCTGGAGCGATTGGGACAGGGTGAATTCACCCCTCCACTTT

j_call: TRBJ2-5
v_call: TRBV27
clone_size: .
d_call: TRBD2
cdr3_aa: CASSPGRFLETQYF
cdr3_nt: TGTGCCAGCAGCCCCGGGAGGTTTCTAGAGACCCAGTACTTC

j_call: TRBJ2-5
v_call: TRBV2
clone_size: few
d_call: .
cdr3_aa: CATTGGGLETQYF
cdr3_nt: TGTGCCACCACAGGAGGGGGCCTGGAGACCCAGTACTTC

j_call: TRBJ1-5
v_call: TRBV29-1
clone_size: .
d_call: TRBD1
cdr3_aa: CSVSGGDRNQPQHF
cdr3_nt: TGCAGCGTTTCGGGGGGGGACAGAAATCAGCCCCAGCATTTT

j_call: TRBJ1-3
v_call: TRBV11-2
clone_size: .
d_call: .
cdr3_aa: CASSLGPTIYF
cdr3_nt: TGTGCCAGCAGCTTAGGGCCAACCATATATTTT

j_call: TRBJ2-7
v_call: TRBV5-1
clone_size: .
d_call: TRBD2
cdr3_aa: CASSLSGGSYEQYF
cdr3_nt: TGCGCCAGCAGCTTGAGCGGGGGGTCCTACGAGCAGTACTTC

j_call: TRBJ2-3
v_call: TRBV5-4
clone_size: once
d_call: .
cdr3_aa: CASSRQEEQYF
cdr3_nt: TGTGCCAGCAGCCGACAGGAGGAGCAGTATTTT

j_call: TRBJ1-1
v_call: TRBV5-1
clone_size: .
d_call: .
cdr3_aa: CASSPGGVNTEAFF
cdr3_nt: TGCGCCAGCAGCCCAGGAGGGGTGAACACTGAAGCTTTCTTT

j_call: TRBJ1-6
v_call: TRBV2
clone_size: few
d_call: TRBD1
cdr3_aa: CASSGGQGSSSYNSPLHF
cdr3_nt: TGTGCCAGCAGTGGAGGACAGGGTTCGAGCTCCTATAATTCACCCCTCCACTTT